The 2 T cell receptor beta chains reported below all come from one sample, sequenced in a study of blood T cell repertoires in COVID-19 (dated by TCRdb to the early 2020s). The library was obtained by the immunoSEQ multiplex PCR assay. What TCRdb holds here is the immuneACCESS table cut down to in-frame rearrangements. Part of the clones is not present; checked against another copy, under half of the missing clones reflect an unresolved V gene, and the others are unexplained. The sample table contains around 250,000 clones; only one count was recorded for about nine tenths of them. The ten largest clones add up to about a sixth of the sample. Specimen: PBMCs or T cells enriched from blood (not recorded which). The receptors stem from a man younger than 35 who had recovered from COVID-19.

The chain employs TRBV18 and TRBJ1-2, with 9 nucleotides matching TRBD1. CDR1 KGHSH and CDR2 LQKENI come from the germline V gene. The CDR3 spans 15 residues. Germline trimming cut 1 base from V and 6 bases from J; bases unmatched to any gene: 6. The CDR3 spells CASSPRPGQGDGYTF. The CDR3 DNA sequence: TGTGCCAGCTCACCACGCCCGGGACAGGGCGATGGCTACACCTTC.

This sequence joins TRBV5-1 and TRBJ1-2; 8 nucleotides match TRBD1. Germline assignment: CDR1 SGHRS and CDR2 YFSETQ. The CDR3 totals 13 residues. V lost 4 bases to trimming and J lost 8 bases; unmatched junction nucleotides: 7. In DNA form, the CDR3 reads TGCGCCAGCAGCCCGACAGGGGTGGCAGGCTACACCTTC. It codes for CASSPTGVAGYTF.